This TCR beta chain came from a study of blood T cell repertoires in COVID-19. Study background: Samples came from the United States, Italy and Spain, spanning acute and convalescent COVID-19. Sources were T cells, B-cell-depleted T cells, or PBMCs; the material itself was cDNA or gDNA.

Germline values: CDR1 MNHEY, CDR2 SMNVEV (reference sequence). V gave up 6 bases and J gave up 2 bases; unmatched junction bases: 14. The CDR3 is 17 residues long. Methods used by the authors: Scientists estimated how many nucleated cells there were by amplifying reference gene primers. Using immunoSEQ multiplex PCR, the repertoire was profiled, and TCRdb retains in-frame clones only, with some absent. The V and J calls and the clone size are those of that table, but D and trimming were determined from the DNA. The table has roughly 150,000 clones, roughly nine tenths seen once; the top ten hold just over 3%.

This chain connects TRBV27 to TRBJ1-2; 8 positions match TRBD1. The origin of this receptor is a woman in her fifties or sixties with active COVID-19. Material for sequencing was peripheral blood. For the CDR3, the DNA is TGTGCCAGCAGCCGAGGGACAGGAGGTTCGGTAAACTATGGCTACACCTTC. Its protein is CASSRGTGGSVNYGYTF.